The 2 T cell receptor beta chains reported below all come from one sample, sequenced in a study of shared T cell receptors in the human thymus. TCRdb keeps only in-frame clones here, not all; method: immunoSEQ multiplex PCR. This sample has 650,000 to 950,000 clones, with 70% to 90% found just once. The same sample was also used in a study of human thymus T cells.

The sample consisted of thymocytes. These receptors all come from a girl under two years old with a congenital heart defect.

The chain couples TRBV19 to TRBJ1-2, with TRBD1 identical over 9 bases. The CDR3 is 13 amino acids. Germline trimming cut 3 bases from V and 6 bases from J; bases unmatched to any gene: 2. Germline V gene data show CDR1 as LNHDA and CDR2 as SQIVND (reference sequence). The CDR3 DNA reads TGTGCCAGTAGTATCAGGACAGGGGATGGCTACACCTTC. Translation gives CASSIRTGDGYTF.

V gene TRBV2 combines with J gene TRBJ1-1; a weak D match, TRBD1 (5 bases). CDR1 and CDR2 (germline): SNHLY, FYNNEI. CDR3 length: 12 residues. With 5 bases removed from V and 10 bases from J, the gap between germline ends came to 14 bases. Written as DNA, the CDR3 is TGTGCCAGCAGTTCAGTCTCCGGGGGAGCTTTCTTT. This codes for CASSSVSGGAFF. The variable domain in full, completed from reference TRBV2 and TRBJ1-1, reads EPEVTQTPSHQVTQMGQEVILRCVPISNHLYFYWYRQILGQKVEFLVSFYNNEISEKSEIFDDQFSVERPDGSNFTLKIRSTKLEDSAMYFCASSSVSGGAFFGQGTRLTVV.